This T cell receptor (beta chain) is from a study of cytomegalovirus exposure and HLA in healthy donors. Overall study: Tens of millions of unique TCRs, all from HLA-typed donors, were included in an early release of the data. Overall study findings and caveats: Data from an earlier analysis indicated that most TCR beta V segments were productive either about 87% or about 30% of the time. Sequencing likely generated an artifact that appeared as a cluster of highly shared sequence variants.

The PCR had 60 Vbeta and 13 Jbeta primers. The assay was immunoSEQ multiplex PCR, and TCRdb's table has in-frame clones only and misses some. The sample carries 90,000 to 150,000 clones, 73% recorded once. V dropped 3 bases and J dropped 8 bases, with 8 bases sitting between them. This CDR3 has 12 residues. The germline gives CDR1 SEHNR, CDR2 FQNEAQ (reference sequence). Concerning this clone itself: The antigen is undetermined.

The clonotype originates from a woman aged 40 to 49 in good health and CMV-seronegative. The specimen sequenced was PBMCs. V is TRBV7-9 and J is TRBJ2-1; a weak D match, TRBD2 (5 bases). The CDR3 loop is CASSLIGDEQFF. The CDR3 nucleotides read TGTGCCAGCAGCTTGATCGGGGATGAGCAGTTCTTC.